The 30 T cell receptor beta chains presented below share a single source sample, sequenced in a study of blood T cell repertoires in COVID-19. Measured with immunoSEQ multiplex PCR; TCRdb has only the in-frame clones, and not every one. The data contain around 230,000 clones, 81% of them seen just once; the ten biggest clones take up 7.9%. The material sequenced was peripheral blood. The receptors stem from a woman older than 75 with acute or convalescent COVID-19.

The J gene is TRBJ2-7, the V gene TRBV20-1, with 11 bases aligning to TRBD1. V was pared by 3 bases and J by 2 bases, with 9 bases of the junction left unmatched. This CDR3 has 16 amino acids. Germline V gene sequence: CDR1 DFQATT, CDR2 SNEGSKA (reference sequence). The CDR3 nucleotides are TGCAGTGCTAGTCGTGGACCGGGACAGGGGGCCTACGAGCAGTACTTC. Protein sequence: CSASRGPGQGAYEQYF.

The chain carries TRBV5-4 and TRBJ2-1; TRBD2 might be the D (6 bases). V was cut by 4 bases and J by 9 bases, with 17 bases left in between. The germline gives CDR1 SGHNT, CDR2 YYREEE (reference sequence). CDR3 size: 14 residues. In DNA form, the CDR3 reads TGTGCCAGCAGCCCGGGACTCGAGGTCAGTGAGCAGTTCTTC. Its protein product is CASSPGLEVSEQFF. Full variable domain (outside the CDR3, taken from reference TRBV5-4 and TRBJ2-1): ETGVTQSPTHLIKTRGQQVTLRCSSQSGHNTVSWYQQALGQGPQFIFQYYREEENGRGNFPPRFSGLQFPNYSSELNVNALELDDSALYLCASSPGLEVSEQFFGPGTRLTVL.

V is TRBV4-2 and J is TRBJ2-3, with D unclear. There are 15 residues in the CDR3. The V end lost 0 bases, the J end lost 0 bases, and 7 bases lay between the germline ends. Germline CDR1 and CDR2: LGHNA and YNFKEQ. The CDR3 region has the DNA TGTGCCAGCAGCCAAGACTACAGAAGCACAGATACGCAGTATTTT. This translates into CASSQDYRSTDTQYF.

The rearrangement links TRBV19 to TRBJ1-4; the match to TRBD1 covers 10 bases. With 5 bases clipped from V and 7 bases from J, the junction kept 7 bases outside the gene matches. The CDR3 is made up of 15 amino acids. Germline V lookup: CDR1 LNHDA, CDR2 SQIVND (reference sequence). The CDR3, as DNA: TGTGCCAGTAGTGTATTGACAGGGGGCGGTGAAAAACTGTTTTTT. This encodes CASSVLTGGGEKLFF.

The chain couples TRBV6-2 or TRBV6-3 to TRBJ2-5, with a possible D match to TRBD2 (7 bases). Looked up from germline, CDR1 is MNHEY and CDR2 is SVGEGT. The CDR3 consists of 16 residues. V lost 2 bases and J 0 bases, leaving 13 bases between the germline ends. The CDR3 spells CASSYGGASYQETQYF. CDR3 DNA: TGTGCCAGCAGTTACGGGGGGGCATCGTACCAAGAGACCCAGTACTTC.

The chain is built from TRBV6-2 or TRBV6-3 and TRBJ1-6, with TRBD1 identical over 9 bases. CDR1 and CDR2 from the germline V gene are MNHEY and SVGEGT. V lost 2 bases to trimming and J lost 4 bases; unmatched junction nucleotides: 9. The CDR3 is made up of 18 amino acids. The CDR3 here is CASSYPTWGTGYNSPLHF. The CDR3 nucleotides are TGTGCCAGCAGTTACCCGACGTGGGGGACAGGGTATAATTCACCCCTCCACTTT.

The V call is TRBV24-1, the J call TRBJ2-3; 7 bases align to TRBD1. The V gene's germline CDR1 is KGHDR and CDR2 SFDVKD. The CDR3 has 16 amino acids. The V gene end was trimmed by 4 bases and the J gene end by 4 bases; junction bases not matched to a gene: 10. CDR3 bases: TGTGCCACCAGTGACCCGGACAGGAAAGGATCAGATACGCAGTATTTT. This translates into CATSDPDRKGSDTQYF.

The chain links TRBV6-5 to TRBJ1-2; D is unclear. Germline assignment: CDR1 MNHEY and CDR2 SVGAGI. Trimming shortened V by 6 bases and J by 6 bases, and 17 bases separated the two germline ends. The length of the CDR3 is 14 residues. The CDR3 DNA reads TGTGCCAGCAGGTACCGGGAGGTGAGGAATGGCTACACCTTC. This encodes CASRYREVRNGYTF.

The rearrangement joins TRBV5-1 to TRBJ2-7; 10 positions match TRBD2. Losses at the gene ends were 1 base for V and 4 bases for J; bases not matched to a gene: 2. The CDR3 is made up of 14 amino acids. The germline CDR1 and CDR2 sequences are SGHRS and YFSETQ. For the CDR3, the DNA is TGCGCCAGCAGCTTGACTAGCGGGACGTACGAGCAGTACTTC. Residues: CASSLTSGTYEQYF.

This chain uses TRBV28 with TRBJ1-1; perhaps TRBD1 as D (5 bases). CDR1 is MDHEN, CDR2 SYDVKM, per germline. The V end lost 5 bases, the J end lost 7 bases, and 11 bases lay between the germline ends. This CDR3 contains 12 residues. The CDR3, as DNA: TGTGCCAGCAGTCCAAGACAGAGTGAAGCTTTCTTT. This sequence encodes CASSPRQSEAFF.

The J gene is TRBJ2-6, the V gene TRBV27; 7 nucleotides agree with TRBD2. V was clipped by 2 bases and J by 2 bases; unmatched bases: 18. The length of the CDR3 is 21 residues. Germline V gives CDR1 MNHEY, CDR2 SMNVEV (reference sequence). The CDR3 reads CASSLRVGRSGNPPGANVLTF. Written as DNA, the CDR3 is TGTGCCAGCAGTTTAAGAGTAGGACGCAGCGGGAATCCTCCTGGGGCCAACGTCCTGACTTTC.

The gene calls are TRBV9 and TRBJ1-1; D unresolved. Per the germline V gene, CDR1 is SGDLS and CDR2 is YYNGEE. The CDR3 contains 15 residues. The V end lost 4 bases, the J end lost 0 bases, and 13 bases lay between the germline ends. CDR3 residues: CASSSSRTVNTEAFF. The DNA for the CDR3 is TGTGCCAGCAGCTCCTCTCGAACAGTGAACACTGAAGCTTTCTTT.

This clone was seen repeatedly, ten times or more. The chain couples TRBV30 to TRBJ1-5, with TRBD1 as a possible D gene (5 bases). The CDR3 is 13 amino acids. Germline CDR1 is GTSNPN and CDR2 is SVGIG (reference sequence). V shed 3 bases and J shed 6 bases, with 12 bases lying between them. This chain's CDR3 is CAWSGGLGQPQHF. As DNA, the CDR3 is TGTGCCTGGAGCGGGGGTTTGGGTCAGCCCCAGCATTTT.

This clone was counted between two and nine times. The chain couples TRBV6-1 to TRBJ2-6; D may be TRBD1 (5 bases). Germline loops: CDR1 MNHNS, CDR2 SASEGT. This CDR3 comprises 16 residues. Trimming cost V 2 bases and J 4 bases, with 12 bases left between them. The CDR3, as DNA: TGTGCCAGCAGTGAATCCCAGGGTTACGGGGCCAACGTCCTGACTTTC. This translates into CASSESQGYGANVLTF.

This chain connects TRBV25-1 to TRBJ2-5, with D possibly being TRBD2 (5 bases). V shed 5 bases and J shed 4 bases, with 17 bases lying between them. Germline CDR1 reads MGHDK; CDR2 reads SYGVNS. The CDR3 spans 15 residues. For the CDR3, the DNA is TGTGCCAGCAGTCCCCCCCGGGCAGGAGGAGAGACCCAGTACTTC. The encoded protein is CASSPPRAGGETQYF.

The chain uses TRBV6-6 and TRBJ2-1, with 9 bases lining up with TRBD1. The germline V gene has CDR1 MNHNY and CDR2 SVGAGI (reference sequence). CDR3 length: 15 amino acids. Trimming removed 7 bases from V and 7 bases from J; junction bases left unmatched: 11. CDR3 DNA sequence: TGTGCCAGCACTCGGGCGGGACAGGGATCGAATGAGCAGTTCTTC. Its translation: CASTRAGQGSNEQFF.

A single count supports this clone. The chain has TRBV7-2 and TRBJ2-3; tentative D call: TRBD1 (5 bases). The germline gives CDR1 SGHTA, CDR2 FQGNSA. The V end lost 2 bases, the J end lost 5 bases, and 11 bases lay between the germline ends. CDR3 length: 14 amino acids. The CDR3 here is CASSLQSGQDTQYF. DNA for the CDR3: TGTGCCAGCAGCTTACAGTCAGGGCAAGATACGCAGTATTTT.

CDR3 sequence (DNA): TGCGCCAGCAGCTTGGGTCAACAGGATGCCAATCAGCCCCAGCATTTT. The encoded protein is CASSLGQQDANQPQHF. This sequence joins TRBV5-1 and TRBJ1-5, with D perhaps matching TRBD1 (5 bases). This CDR3 has 16 amino acids. Trimming removed 0 bases from V and 3 bases from J, with 13 bases in between. Germline V gene sequence: CDR1 SGHRS, CDR2 YFSETQ. The whole variable domain, filled in from reference TRBV5-1 and TRBJ1-5, reads KAGVTQTPRYLIKTRGQQVTLSCSPISGHRSVSWYQQTPGQGLQFLFEYFSETQRNKGNFPGRFSGRQFSNSRSEMNVSTLELGDSALYLCASSLGQQDANQPQHFGDGTRLSIL.

The gene calls are TRBV7-8 and TRBJ1-1; no definite D call. Germline V gives CDR1 SGHVS, CDR2 FQNEAQ. Trimming removed 4 bases at V and 12 bases at J, with 15 bases between. The CDR3 sequence is 12 residues long. The CDR3 is CASSSPSPGSFF. CDR3 nucleotides: TGTGCCAGCAGCTCTCCTTCTCCGGGTTCTTTCTTT.

V usage is TRBV9 and J usage is TRBJ1-5; the match to TRBD1 covers 7 bases. Trimming removed 3 bases from V and 6 bases from J; junction bases left unmatched: 9. The germline CDR1 and CDR2 sequences are SGDLS and YYNGEE. This CDR3 contains 15 residues. The CDR3, as DNA: TGTGCCAGCAGCGGACAGGGATCCATCGGTCAGCCCCAGCATTTT. Translating it yields CASSGQGSIGQPQHF.

This rearrangement joins TRBV5-1 to TRBJ1-2; D is ambiguous. Trimming left V 4 bases short and J 4 bases short, with 17 bases between. Germline lookup yields CDR1 SGHRS and CDR2 YFSETQ. This CDR3 spans 15 amino acids. CDR3 region: CASSPPSEGAYGYTF. The CDR3 region has the DNA TGCGCCAGCAGCCCCCCCTCTGAGGGAGCCTATGGCTACACCTTC. The whole variable domain, filled in from reference TRBV5-1 and TRBJ1-2, reads KAGVTQTPRYLIKTRGQQVTLSCSPISGHRSVSWYQQTPGQGLQFLFEYFSETQRNKGNFPGRFSGRQFSNSRSEMNVSTLELGDSALYLCASSPPSEGAYGYTFGSGTRLTVV.

The chain employs TRBV10-1 and TRBJ2-7, with unresolved D. Deletions cut 6 bases from V and 5 bases from J, with 14 bases between. Germline V lookup: CDR1 WNHNN, CDR2 SYGVQD (reference sequence). The CDR3 runs to 13 residues. CDR3 bases: TGCGCCAGCAGCCCAGCTAGTTTCCACGAGCAGTACTTC. Its translation: CASSPASFHEQYF.

CDR3 protein: CASGQGVNSSPLHF. CDR3 in DNA: TGTGCCAGCGGACAGGGAGTAAACTCTTCACCCCTCCACTTT. This chain links TRBV2 with TRBJ1-6, with TRBD1 identical over 8 bases. V dropped 8 bases and J dropped 9; count of bases not matched to a gene: 9. The germline gives CDR1 SNHLY, CDR2 FYNNEI. This CDR3 is 14 amino acids long. The entire variable domain, with the rest obtained from reference TRBV2 and TRBJ1-6, is as follows: EPEVTQTPSHQVTQMGQEVILRCVPISNHLYFYWYRQILGQKVEFLVSFYNNEISEKSEIFDDQFSVERPDGSNFTLKIRSTKLEDSAMYFCASGQGVNSSPLHFGNGTRLTVT.

In this sample, this clone turned up a few times. J is TRBJ1-6 and V is TRBV19; TRBD1 agrees at 8 bases. The length of the CDR3 is 14 residues. CDR1 LNHDA and CDR2 SQIVND come from the germline V gene (reference sequence). V was clipped by 3 bases and J by 12 bases; unmatched bases: 7. As DNA, the CDR3 is TGTGCCAGTAGTATGGTCCAGGGGGCGTTACCCCTCCACTTT. Encoded protein: CASSMVQGALPLHF.

The chain carries TRBV5-8 and TRBJ1-2; TRBD1 matches 8 bases. The CDR3 consists of 16 residues. V gave up 5 bases and J gave up 2 bases; unmatched junction bases: 11. Germline lookup yields CDR1 SGHTS and CDR2 YDEGEE. The CDR3 coding sequence is TGTGCCAGCAGTTCCGGGACAGGCTTTTTGAACTATGGCTACACCTTC. Its protein is CASSSGTGFLNYGYTF.

This chain connects TRBV27 to TRBJ2-7, with 7 bases that match TRBD2. The ends lost 0 bases at V and 0 bases at J; junction bases unmatched: 2. CDR1 and CDR2 (germline): MNHEY, SMNVEV (reference sequence). CDR3 size: 15 residues. CDR3 sequence: CASSLSGGSSYEQYF. DNA for the CDR3: TGTGCCAGCAGTTTATCGGGCGGGAGCTCCTACGAGCAGTACTTC.

The genes are TRBV6-5 and TRBJ1-1, with TRBD1 matching 9 bases. The CDR3 runs 14 residues. Germline CDR1 reads MNHEY; CDR2 reads SVGAGI. With V trimmed by 6 bases and J by 1 base, 3 bases remained unmatched. The CDR3 coding sequence is TGTGCCAGCAGAGAGGACAGGGGGAACACTGAAGCTTTCTTT. Translated: CASREDRGNTEAFF.

DNA for the CDR3: TGTGCCAGCAGTCTGACAGGGGGTTCGGGTTCTCGTAACACTGAAGCTTTCTTT. Amino acids: CASSLTGGSGSRNTEAFF. The genes are TRBV28 and TRBJ1-1, with 9 positions matching TRBD1. V lost 5 bases, J lost 2 bases, and 15 bases stayed unmatched. Germline assignment: CDR1 MDHEN and CDR2 SYDVKM. CDR3 length equals 18 residues.

The chain uses TRBV2 and TRBJ2-5; weak D call: TRBD2 (5 bases). Germline CDR1 and CDR2: SNHLY and FYNNEI. The length of the CDR3 is 12 residues. The V end was cut by 7 bases, the J end by 1 base, with 7 bases between. Here the CDR3 reads CASNGLQETQYF. For the CDR3, the DNA is TGTGCCAGCAACGGACTCCAAGAGACCCAGTACTTC.

The rearrangement uses TRBV24-1 and TRBJ1-5; 7 bases map to TRBD1. V lost 9 bases to trimming and J lost 2 bases; unmatched junction nucleotides: 12. Germline V gene lookup returns CDR1 KGHDR and CDR2 SFDVKD. The CDR3 runs to 16 residues. The CDR3 loop is CATLRRGQSGNQPQHF. CDR3 nucleotide sequence: TGTGCCACCTTGAGAAGGGGGCAGAGCGGCAATCAGCCCCAGCATTTT.